This T cell receptor beta chain was found in a study of human T cells and chemical hapten exposure. TCRdb re-called the RACE reads through MiXCR, storing one row per CDR3 protein. Here the sample spans 85,000 to 100,000 distinct CDR3 sequences, about a tenth being singletons. Regarding time point: pre-sensitization, week 0. This sample's treatment: therapeutic diphenylcyclopropenone sensitization with weekly scalp DPC. This clonotype was seen at least ten times. Its cognate antigen is unknown. CDR3 length: 16 residues. Germline V gene data show CDR1 as KGHSH and CDR2 as LQKENI. The J segment lost 7 bases and the V segment lost 6 bases, leaving 10 bases of the junction unmatched. Study observations and caveats: Among expanded TCRs, significantly more large CDR3 similarity clusters formed than among controls.

The receptor was derived from a woman aged 55-70 years with alopecia areata. Some clones in this sample may be carry-over from other donors' samples. The J gene is TRBJ2-1, the V gene TRBV18; 12 positions match TRBD2. Sequencing used whole blood, obtained in connection with sensitization to the hapten diphenylcyclopropenone (DPC). CDR3 nucleotides: TGTGCCAGCTCTCCCCTAGCGGGGGGGCAGGAAAATGAGCAGTTCTTC. Protein: CASSPLAGGQENEQFF.